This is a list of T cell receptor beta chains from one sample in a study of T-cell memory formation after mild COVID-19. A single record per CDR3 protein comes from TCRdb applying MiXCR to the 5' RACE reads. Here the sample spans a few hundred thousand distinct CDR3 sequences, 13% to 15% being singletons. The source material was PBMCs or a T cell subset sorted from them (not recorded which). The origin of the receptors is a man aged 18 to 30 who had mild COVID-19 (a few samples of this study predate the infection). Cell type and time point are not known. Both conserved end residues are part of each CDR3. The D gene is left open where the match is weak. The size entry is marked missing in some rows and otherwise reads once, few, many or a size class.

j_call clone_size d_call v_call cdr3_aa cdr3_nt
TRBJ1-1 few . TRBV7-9 CASSRRDINEAFF TGTGCCAGCAGCCGCCGTGACATAAATGAAGCTTTCTTT
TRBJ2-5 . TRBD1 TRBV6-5 CASGGQGTGETQYF TGTGCCAGCGGAGGACAGGGGACGGGAGAGACCCAGTACTTC
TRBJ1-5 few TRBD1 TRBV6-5 CASSRNRDRGNQPQHF TGTGCCAGCAGCCGGAACCGGGACAGGGGTAATCAGCCCCAGCATTTT
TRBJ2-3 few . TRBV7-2 CASSLLPVDTQYF TGTGCCAGCAGCTTACTTCCAGTGGATACGCAGTATTTT
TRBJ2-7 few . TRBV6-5 CASNRDGAYEQYF TGTGCCAGCAACCGGGACGGTGCCTACGAGCAGTACTTC
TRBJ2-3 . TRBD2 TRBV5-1 CASSPTSGPDTQYF TGCGCCAGCAGCCCGACTAGCGGGCCAGATACGCAGTATTTT
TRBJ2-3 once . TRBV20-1 CSARAPQGYGDTQYF TGCAGTGCTAGAGCTCCACAGGGATACGGAGATACGCAGTATTTT
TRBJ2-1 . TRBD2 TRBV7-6 CASGVYGGASNEQFF TGTGCCAGCGGAGTCTACGGGGGGGCTAGCAATGAGCAGTTCTTC
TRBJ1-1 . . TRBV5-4 CASSLEVSDAFF TGTGCCAGCAGCTTGGAGGTCTCAGACGCTTTCTTT
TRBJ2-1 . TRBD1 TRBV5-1 CASSFPGQGYNEQFF TGCGCCAGCAGTTTCCCGGGACAGGGGTACAATGAGCAGTTCTTC
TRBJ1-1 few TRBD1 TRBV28 CASSFFETGAGTEAFF TGTGCCAGCAGTTTCTTTGAGACAGGGGCGGGCACTGAAGCTTTCTTT
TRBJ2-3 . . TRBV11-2 CASSLEPGGADTQYF TGTGCCAGCAGCTTAGAACCAGGGGGGGCAGATACGCAGTATTTT
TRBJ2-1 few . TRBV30 CAWSEFNYNEQFF TGTGCCTGGAGCGAGTTTAATTACAATGAGCAGTTCTTC
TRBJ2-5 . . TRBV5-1 CASSPLTRGLQETQYF TGCGCCAGCAGCCCCCTGACTAGAGGGTTACAAGAGACCCAGTACTTC
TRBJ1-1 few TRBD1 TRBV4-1 CASSVRQGAITEAFF TGCGCCAGCAGCGTCCGACAGGGGGCGATCACTGAAGCTTTCTTT
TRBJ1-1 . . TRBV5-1 CASSLMWGSEAFF TGCGCCAGCAGCTTGATGTGGGGGTCTGAAGCTTTCTTT
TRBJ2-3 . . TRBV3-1 CASSQGRQDTQYF TGTGCCAGCAGCCAGGGGCGTCAAGATACGCAGTATTTT
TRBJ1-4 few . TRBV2 CASSETQRDKLFF TGTGCCAGCAGTGAAACCCAGCGGGATAAACTGTTTTTT
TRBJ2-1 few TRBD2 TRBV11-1 CASSLVRGGTSGYNEQFF TGTGCCAGCAGCTTAGTAAGAGGCGGGACTAGCGGGTACAATGAGCAGTTCTTC
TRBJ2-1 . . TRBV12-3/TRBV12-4 CASTSWESHNEQFF TGTGCCAGCACCTCGTGGGAGTCCCACAATGAGCAGTTCTTC
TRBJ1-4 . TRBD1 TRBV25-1 CASSELYRGFNEKLFF TGTGCCAGCAGTGAACTGTACAGGGGGTTTAATGAAAAACTGTTTTTT
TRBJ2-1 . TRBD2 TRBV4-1 CASRPMGGNHNEQFF TGCGCCAGCAGACCCATGGGGGGGAACCACAATGAGCAGTTCTTC
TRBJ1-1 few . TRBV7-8 CASTLGRNTEAFF TGTGCCAGCACCCTAGGGAGGAACACTGAAGCTTTCTTT
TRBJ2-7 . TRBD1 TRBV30 CAWSSGGYEQYF TGTGCCTGGAGTTCAGGGGGCTACGAGCAGTACTTC
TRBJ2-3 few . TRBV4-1 CASSQRDRFTDTQYF TGCGCCAGCAGCCAAAGAGACAGGTTCACAGATACGCAGTATTTT
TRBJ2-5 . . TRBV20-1 CSAAVWYQETQYF TGCAGTGCGGCGGTGTGGTACCAAGAGACCCAGTACTTC
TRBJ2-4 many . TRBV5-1 CASSGLGDAVKNIQYF TGCGCCAGCAGCGGCCTCGGGGATGCCGTCAAAAACATTCAGTACTTC
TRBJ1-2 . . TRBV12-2 CASRPSGCGYTF TGTGCAAGTCGCCCCAGTGGGTGCGGCTACACCTTC
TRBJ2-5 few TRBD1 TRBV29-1 CSVVADRVQTQYF TGCAGCGTTGTTGCGGACAGGGTCCAGACCCAGTACTTC
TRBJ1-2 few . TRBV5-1 CASSSQSYRDNKENYGYTF TGCGCCAGCAGCTCGCAATCATACCGGGATAACAAAGAAAACTATGGCTACACCTTC
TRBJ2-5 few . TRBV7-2 CASSLVSSLQTQYF TGTGCCAGCAGCTTAGTCTCAAGCTTGCAGACCCAGTACTTC
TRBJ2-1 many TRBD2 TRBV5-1 CASSFLLAVGNEQFF TGCGCCAGCAGCTTTCTACTAGCGGTTGGGAATGAGCAGTTCTTC
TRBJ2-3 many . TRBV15 CATSRVEGYSTDTQYF TGTGCCACCAGCAGAGTTGAGGGGTATAGCACAGATACGCAGTATTTT
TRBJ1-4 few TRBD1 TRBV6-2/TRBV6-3 CASSEGQGLATNEKLFF TGTGCCAGCAGCGAGGGACAGGGATTGGCAACTAATGAAAAACTGTTTTTT
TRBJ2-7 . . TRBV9 CASSPGGPPYEQYF TGTGCCAGCAGCCCAGGCGGCCCACCCTACGAGCAGTACTTC
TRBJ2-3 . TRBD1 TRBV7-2 CASSPQDRRDTQYF TGTGCCAGCAGCCCCCAGGACAGGCGGGATACGCAGTATTTT
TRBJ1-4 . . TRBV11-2 CASSFVRLGGEKLFF TGTGCCAGCAGCTTTGTGAGGCTCGGTGGCGAAAAACTGTTTTTT
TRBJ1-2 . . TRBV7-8 CASSLDGHRGYGYTF TGTGCCAGCAGCTTAGACGGACACCGCGGGTATGGCTACACCTTC
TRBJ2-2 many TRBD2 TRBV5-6 CASSLGGLAFNTGELFF TGTGCCAGCAGCTTGGGGGGACTAGCGTTCAACACCGGGGAGCTGTTTTTT
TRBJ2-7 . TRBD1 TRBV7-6 CASSLAGRGQDEQYF TGTGCCAGCAGCTTAGCGGGCAGGGGACAGGACGAGCAGTACTTC
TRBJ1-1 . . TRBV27 CASSLKRSGTEAFF TGTGCCAGCAGTTTAAAGAGGAGTGGCACTGAAGCTTTCTTT
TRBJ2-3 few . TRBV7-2 CASSPRPLSTDTQYF TGTGCCAGCAGTCCCAGGCCCCTTAGCACAGATACGCAGTATTTT
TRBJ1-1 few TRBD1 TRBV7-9 CASSPRQGTPSDTEAFF TGTGCCAGCAGCCCAAGACAGGGGACGCCCTCAGACACTGAAGCTTTCTTT
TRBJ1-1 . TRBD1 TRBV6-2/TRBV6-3 CASSYRSFRGTEGTEAFF TGTGCCAGCAGTTACCGATCCTTCAGGGGGACGGAGGGCACTGAAGCTTTCTTT
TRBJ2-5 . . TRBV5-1 CASSFGQAGETQYF TGCGCCAGCAGCTTTGGGCAGGCGGGAGAGACCCAGTACTTC
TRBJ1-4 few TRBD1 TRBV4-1 CASSQDSGTGRGKLFF TGCGCCAGCAGCCAAGATTCAGGGACAGGGCGCGGAAAACTGTTTTTT
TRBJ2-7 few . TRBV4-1 CASSQVVFRDYEQYF TGCGCCAGCAGCCAAGTAGTATTTAGGGACTACGAGCAGTACTTC
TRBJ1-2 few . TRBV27 CASSFEGYYGYTF TGTGCCAGCAGTTTTGAAGGCTACTATGGCTACACCTTC
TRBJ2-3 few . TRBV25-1 CASTTGTDTQYF TGTGCCAGCACAACTGGCACAGATACGCAGTATTTT
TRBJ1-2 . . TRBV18 CASSPTAANYGYTF TGTGCCAGCTCCCCCACAGCAGCTAACTATGGCTACACCTTC